Each of the 30 T cell receptor beta chains below was sequenced from the same sample in a study of blood T cell repertoires in COVID-19. The table came from immunoSEQ multiplex PCR; TCRdb's copy has only in-frame clones and leaves some out. The sample lists 150,000 to 200,000 clones; about 86% were seen once. The specimen sequenced was peripheral blood. The receptors here all came from a woman aged 80 or older in a cohort sampled during active or convalescent COVID-19.

This chain links TRBV9 with TRBJ1-2; a weak D match, TRBD1 (5 bases). This CDR3 is 15 amino acids long. The germline CDR1 and CDR2 sequences are SGDLS and YYNGEE. Trimming took 0 bases from V and 4 from J, leaving 13 bases between them. For the CDR3, the DNA is TGTGCCAGCAGCGTAGATTCTCAGGGTCTCTATGGCTACACCTTC. This encodes CASSVDSQGLYGYTF.

V and J are TRBV19 and TRBJ2-5, with TRBD1 matching 7 bases. Germline V gene data show CDR1 as LNHDA and CDR2 as SQIVND (reference sequence). Losses at the gene ends were 5 bases for V and 3 bases for J; bases not matched to a gene: 9. The length of the CDR3 is 15 residues. The CDR3 region is CASSSMTGTKETQYF. The CDR3 nucleotides are TGTGCCAGTAGTTCGATGACAGGGACAAAAGAGACCCAGTACTTC.

This chain connects TRBV12-5 to TRBJ1-5, with a possible D match to TRBD1 (5 bases). V lost 2 bases to trimming and J lost 3 bases, with 11 bases between them. Germline CDR1 is LGHNT and CDR2 is FRNRAP. The CDR3 covers 15 residues. The CDR3 sequence: CASGLPGGANQPQHF. The CDR3 DNA follows: TGTGCTAGTGGTTTGCCCGGGGGAGCCAATCAGCCCCAGCATTTT.

J is TRBJ1-5 and V is TRBV29-1, with 7 bases lining up with TRBD1. The CDR3 runs to 12 residues. Germline trimming cut 6 bases from V and 5 bases from J; bases unmatched to any gene: 4. Per germline, CDR1 SQVTM and CDR2 ANQGSEA. The CDR3 DNA is TGCAGCGTACGTACAGGGGATCAGCCCCAGCATTTT. Protein product: CSVRTGDQPQHF.

V gene TRBV6-5 combines with J gene TRBJ2-3; 7 nucleotides align to TRBD1. The ends lost 6 bases at V and 2 bases at J; junction bases unmatched: 8. There are 15 residues in the CDR3. Germline V lookup: CDR1 MNHEY, CDR2 SVGAGI. The chain's CDR3 is CASSPDRPHTDTQYF. In nucleotides, the CDR3 is TGTGCCAGCAGCCCGGACAGGCCACACACAGATACGCAGTATTTT.

The chain has TRBV6-2 or TRBV6-3 and TRBJ2-4; D ambiguous. Germline CDR1 and CDR2: MNHEY and SVGEGT. The CDR3 consists of 14 residues. V was shortened by 5 bases and J by 8 bases, with 16 bases between the two germline ends. DNA of the CDR3: TGTGCCAGCAGTCGACCGGGTGAGCTAGACATTCAGTACTTC. The encoded protein is CASSRPGELDIQYF.

Turning to this clone: Other DNA sequences in the sample encode the same CDR3. This sequence joins TRBV18 and TRBJ1-1; 9 bases align to TRBD1. After removal of 3 bases from V and 4 bases from J, the junction contained 3 bases not matched to a gene. Germline CDR1 reads KGHSH; CDR2 reads LQKENI. CDR3 length: 14 residues. The CDR3 spells CASSPGQGATEAFF. The CDR3 coding sequence is TGTGCCAGCTCACCGGGACAGGGTGCCACTGAAGCTTTCTTT.

This rearrangement joins TRBV24-1 to TRBJ2-1; 11 bases line up with TRBD1. Germline trimming cut 4 bases from V and 5 bases from J; bases unmatched to any gene: 9. Germline V gene data show CDR1 as KGHDR and CDR2 as SFDVKD. The CDR3 is 17 amino acids. In DNA form, the CDR3 reads TGTGCCACCAGTGACCACGTCGGGACAGGGGGTCACAATGAGCAGTTCTTC. Translated: CATSDHVGTGGHNEQFF.

The chain carries TRBV10-3 and TRBJ1-4; a possible D gene is TRBD1 (6 bases). The CDR3 covers 16 residues. CDR1 is ENHRY and CDR2 is SYGVKD in the germline V gene. The ends were cut back, 4 bases at V and 3 bases at J, with 15 bases in the middle. The CDR3 spells CAISVSPTGPNEKLFF. CDR3 coding DNA: TGTGCCATCAGTGTCAGCCCGACAGGACCTAATGAAAAACTGTTTTTT.

This chain links TRBV19 with TRBJ1-1; TRBD1 matches at 7 bases. The CDR3 covers 17 residues. Germline V gene lookup returns CDR1 LNHDA and CDR2 SQIVND (reference sequence). Losses at the gene ends were 3 bases for V and 0 bases for J; bases not matched to a gene: 10. CDR3 sequence: CASSINTGTAMNTEAFF. The CDR3 DNA follows: TGTGCCAGTAGTATCAATACCGGGACAGCGATGAACACTGAAGCTTTCTTT.

This clone was seen a single time. The V gene is TRBV11-2, the J gene TRBJ2-7, with D perhaps TRBD1 (6 bases). This CDR3 has 16 residues. Trimming removed 5 bases from V and 2 bases from J, with 19 bases in between. CDR1 is SGHAT and CDR2 is FQNNGV in the germline V gene. The CDR3 DNA sequence: TGTGCCAGCAGCCCAAATAGGAGGACAGTAACCTACGAGCAGTACTTC. This translates into CASSPNRRTVTYEQYF. Full variable domain (missing parts from reference TRBV11-2 and TRBJ2-7): EAGVAQSPRYKIIEKRQSVAFWCNPISGHATLYWYQQILGQGPKLLIQFQNNGVVDDSQLPKDRFSAERLKGVDSTLKIQPAKLEDSAVYLCASSPNRRTVTYEQYFGPGTRLTVT.

The J gene is TRBJ1-1, the V gene TRBV30, with D unresolved. The CDR3 has 13 amino acids. Trimming took 0 bases from V and 3 from J, leaving 8 bases between them. CDR1 is GTSNPN, CDR2 SVGIG, per germline (reference sequence). This CDR3 is CAWSVHRDTEAFF. The CDR3 coding sequence is TGTGCCTGGAGTGTACATCGGGACACTGAAGCTTTCTTT.

This clone appeared a single time. The chain uses TRBV2 and TRBJ2-3, with D possibly TRBD1 on 5 matching bases. This CDR3 contains 13 residues. The V gene lost 8 bases and the J gene lost 6 bases, with 15 bases spanning the gap. Germline assignment: CDR1 SNHLY and CDR2 FYNNEI. The CDR3 DNA is TGTGCCAGCCGCAACCCTCCAGGGGATACGCAGTATTTT. It yields the protein CASRNPPGDTQYF.

The chain links TRBV19 to TRBJ1-4; TRBD1 agrees at 8 bases. The CDR3 is 15 residues long. Germline V CDR1 and CDR2: LNHDA, SQIVND (reference sequence). Trimming took 5 bases from V and 8 from J; bases not matched to a gene: 10. The CDR3 region is CASSFGQGSKEKLFF. The CDR3 DNA is TGTGCCAGTAGTTTCGGACAGGGAAGTAAGGAAAAACTGTTTTTT. The whole variable domain, remainder taken from reference TRBV19 and TRBJ1-4, is DGGITQSPKYLFRKEGQNVTLSCEQNLNHDAMYWYRQDPGQGLRLIYYSQIVNDFQKGDIAEGYSVSREKKESFPLTVTSAQKNPTAFYLCASSFGQGSKEKLFFGSGTQLSVL.

The chain employs TRBV5-4 and TRBJ2-6; 9 bases match TRBD1. The CDR3 has 18 amino acids. The germline V gene has CDR1 SGHNT and CDR2 YYREEE (reference sequence). V gave up 0 bases and J gave up 0 bases; unmatched junction bases: 4. The CDR3 DNA follows: TGTGCCAGCAGCTTGGAACAGGGGGCATCCTCTGGGGCCAACGTCCTGACTTTC. The encoded protein is CASSLEQGASSGANVLTF.

The gene calls are TRBV27 and TRBJ1-4; the match to TRBD1 covers 8 bases. This CDR3 has 14 residues. With 3 bases clipped from V and 4 bases from J, the junction kept 1 base outside the gene matches. CDR1 and CDR2 (germline): MNHEY, SMNVEV (reference sequence). The CDR3 DNA follows: TGTGCCAGCAGTTTCGGACAGGGTAATGAAAAACTGTTTTTT. It is translated as CASSFGQGNEKLFF.

The chain uses TRBV11-3 and TRBJ2-7; possibly TRBD2 for D (7 bases). V shed 5 bases and J shed 6 bases, with 26 bases lying between them. CDR3 length equals 17 residues. Germline V lookup: CDR1 SGHNT, CDR2 YENEEA. The CDR3 loop reads CASSLRFLGGLISEQYF. The CDR3 region has the DNA TGTGCCAGCAGCCTTCGCTTCTTGGGGGGGCTGATTTCCGAGCAGTACTTC. The full variable domain, completed using reference TRBV11-3 and TRBJ2-7, is EAGVVQSPRYKIIEKKQPVAFWCNPISGHNTLYWYLQNLGQGPELLIRYENEEAVDDSQLPKDRFSAERLKGVDSTLKIQPAELGDSAVYLCASSLRFLGGLISEQYFGPGTRLTVT.

In this sample, this clone turned up once. The chain combines TRBV28 with TRBJ1-5; a possible D gene is TRBD1 (6 bases). Per germline, CDR1 MDHEN and CDR2 SYDVKM. This CDR3 region has 13 residues. V was clipped by 6 bases and J by 4 bases, with 10 bases between them. Here the CDR3 reads CASRDRANQPQHF. CDR3 sequence (DNA): TGTGCCAGCAGGGACAGAGCAAATCAGCCCCAGCATTTT.

This sequence joins TRBV9 and TRBJ2-7; D perhaps matches TRBD1 (5 bases). The CDR3 length is 13 residues. Germline V gene sequence: CDR1 SGDLS, CDR2 YYNGEE. With 0 bases removed from V and 5 bases from J, the gap between germline ends came to 9 bases. The CDR3 spells CASSVAGLNEQYF. CDR3 in DNA: TGTGCCAGCAGCGTAGCAGGGTTGAACGAGCAGTACTTC.

The rearrangement joins TRBV18 to TRBJ1-1; 7 nucleotides agree with TRBD1. Losses at the gene ends were 6 bases for V and 1 base for J; bases not matched to a gene: 5. This CDR3 spans 14 amino acids. The germline gives CDR1 KGHSH, CDR2 LQKENI. As DNA, the CDR3 is TGTGCCAGCTCCCCCGGGACAGAGAACACTGAAGCTTTCTTT. Translation gives CASSPGTENTEAFF. Based on the CDR3 plus reference TRBV18 and TRBJ1-1, the full variable domain is NAGVMQNPRHLVRRRGQEARLRCSPMKGHSHVYWYRQLPEEGLKFMVYLQKENIIDESGMPKERFSAEFPKEGPSILRIQQVVRGDSAAYFCASSPGTENTEAFFGQGTRLTVV.

In its sample, this clone was seen once. The chain uses TRBV6-2 or TRBV6-3 and TRBJ2-7; D not resolved. V was trimmed by 4 bases and J by 7 bases, leaving 8 bases between them. This CDR3 is 11 amino acids long. Germline CDR1 and CDR2: MNHEY and SVGEGT. In DNA form, the CDR3 reads TGTGCCAGCAGTTTGTCCGGGGAGCAGTACGTC. Translation: CASSLSGEQYV.

This chain connects TRBV7-2 to TRBJ2-3; 7 bases match TRBD1. CDR1 SGHTA and CDR2 FQGNSA come from the germline V gene. V lost 0 bases to trimming and J lost 11 bases; unmatched junction nucleotides: 8. The CDR3 consists of 14 residues. The CDR3 nucleotides read TGTGCCAGCAGCTTAGCGGAACGGTCAGGGGGGCAGTATTTT. Amino acids: CASSLAERSGGQYF. Full variable domain (rest looked up from reference TRBV7-2 and TRBJ2-3): GAGVSQSPSNKVTEKGKDVELRCDPISGHTALYWYRQSLGQGLEFLIYFQGNSAPDKSGLPSDRFSAERTGGSVSTLTIQRTQQEDSAVYLCASSLAERSGGQYFGPGTRLTVL.

This clone was seen only once. The J gene is TRBJ1-3, the V gene TRBV16, with TRBD1 as a possible D gene (5 bases). This CDR3 spans 14 amino acids. The V and J ends lost 4 bases and 0 bases respectively, with 7 bases between them. Germline V gives CDR1 KGHSY, CDR2 FQNENV. CDR3 sequence (DNA): TGTGCCAGCAGCCTGACAGACTCTGGAAACACCATATATTTT. As protein: CASSLTDSGNTIYF.

The chain joins TRBV6-6 to TRBJ2-7; TRBD2 agrees at 8 bases. The CDR3 covers 14 residues. Germline lookup yields CDR1 MNHNY and CDR2 SVGAGI (reference sequence). V lost 7 bases to trimming and J lost 2 bases; unmatched junction nucleotides: 7. The CDR3 nucleotides are TGTGCCAGCATGATGGCGGGGGGAACCTACGAGCAGTACTTC. Amino acids: CASMMAGGTYEQYF.

The chain uses TRBV5-1 and TRBJ1-3, with D maybe TRBD1 (6 bases). Between the trimmed V and J ends, which lost 2 bases and 0 bases, there was a span of 9 bases. CDR3 size: 15 residues. In germline, CDR1 is SGHRS, CDR2 YFSETQ. CDR3 loop: CASSLTGPSGNTIYF. CDR3 coding DNA: TGCGCCAGCAGCTTAACAGGGCCCTCTGGAAACACCATATATTTT.

V is TRBV6-2 or TRBV6-3 and J is TRBJ1-4; D might be TRBD1 (6 bases). The V gene's germline CDR1 is MNHEY and CDR2 SVGEGT. V was shortened by 2 bases and J by 6 bases, with 13 bases between the two germline ends. The CDR3 is made up of 15 amino acids. The CDR3 sequence: CASSYQGHWDEKLFF. In nucleotides, the CDR3 is TGTGCCAGCAGTTACCAGGGACACTGGGATGAAAAACTGTTTTTT.

This chain joins TRBV27 and TRBJ2-7, with 16 bases fitting TRBD2. Germline V gives CDR1 MNHEY, CDR2 SMNVEV (reference sequence). V dropped 4 bases and J dropped 2; count of bases not matched to a gene: 5. The CDR3 runs to 17 residues. This chain's CDR3 is CASSSPGLAGGPYEQYF. The CDR3 nucleotides are TGTGCCAGCAGTTCTCCGGGACTAGCGGGGGGGCCCTACGAGCAGTACTTC.

This clone showed up just a few times. The chain links TRBV6-5 to TRBJ2-1; TRBD2 might be the D (6 bases). Germline lookup yields CDR1 MNHEY and CDR2 SVGAGI. The ends were cut back, 0 bases at V and 9 bases at J, with 15 bases in the middle. This CDR3 region has 15 residues. The CDR3 spells CASSYSSSSVGEQFF. In DNA, the CDR3 is TGTGCCAGCAGTTACTCGAGCTCTAGCGTAGGTGAGCAGTTCTTC.

The V gene is TRBV28, the J gene TRBJ2-1, with a weak D call TRBD1 (5 bases). V was trimmed by 5 bases and J by 3 bases, leaving 17 bases between them. CDR3 size: 16 residues. The germline V gene encodes CDR1 MDHEN and CDR2 SYDVKM. CDR3 in DNA: TGTGCCAGCAGTCCGAGCCAGGGTAGGTTCTACAATGAGCAGTTCTTC. It encodes CASSPSQGRFYNEQFF. Looking up the rest from reference TRBV28 and TRBJ2-1 gives the full variable domain: DVKVTQSSRYLVKRTGEKVFLECVQDMDHENMFWYRQDPGLGLRLIYFSYDVKMKEKGDIPEGYSVSREKKERFSLILESASTNQTSMYLCASSPSQGRFYNEQFFGPGTRLTVL.

CDR3 coding DNA: TGCGCCAGCAGCTCACAAAAGGGGTTTGGGAACAATGAGCAGTTCTTC. It encodes CASSSQKGFGNNEQFF. V is TRBV5-1 and J is TRBJ2-1; D might be TRBD1 (5 bases). V lost 3 bases and J lost 5, with 18 bases in between. This CDR3 spans 16 amino acids. The germline gives CDR1 SGHRS, CDR2 YFSETQ.